This TCR beta chain comes out of a study of blood T cell repertoires in COVID-19. As for the study in general: Researchers got acute and convalescent COVID-19 samples from the United States, Italy and Spain. From T cells, B-cell-depleted T cells, or PBMCs came the material, which was cDNA or gDNA.

Original methodology: The assay estimated nucleated cells by amplifying reference gene primers. TCRdb keeps only in-frame clones here, not all; method: immunoSEQ multiplex PCR. That table furnishes V, J and clone size, whereas the DNA furnished D and trimming. The sample consists of fewer than 90,000 clones, roughly 87% of them appearing once. The length of the CDR3 is 15 residues. Germline CDR1 reads LGHNA; CDR2 reads YSLEER. V was trimmed by 2 bases and J by 7 bases, leaving 15 bases between them. The chain employs TRBV4-3 and TRBJ1-5, with D possibly being TRBD1 (5 bases). The specimen sequenced was peripheral blood. This clonotype was obtained from a man aged 50-60 years with acute or convalescent COVID-19. This CDR3 is CASSQFLQGGQPQHF. CDR3 bases: TGCGCCAGCAGCCAATTTCTCCAGGGAGGACAGCCCCAGCATTTT.